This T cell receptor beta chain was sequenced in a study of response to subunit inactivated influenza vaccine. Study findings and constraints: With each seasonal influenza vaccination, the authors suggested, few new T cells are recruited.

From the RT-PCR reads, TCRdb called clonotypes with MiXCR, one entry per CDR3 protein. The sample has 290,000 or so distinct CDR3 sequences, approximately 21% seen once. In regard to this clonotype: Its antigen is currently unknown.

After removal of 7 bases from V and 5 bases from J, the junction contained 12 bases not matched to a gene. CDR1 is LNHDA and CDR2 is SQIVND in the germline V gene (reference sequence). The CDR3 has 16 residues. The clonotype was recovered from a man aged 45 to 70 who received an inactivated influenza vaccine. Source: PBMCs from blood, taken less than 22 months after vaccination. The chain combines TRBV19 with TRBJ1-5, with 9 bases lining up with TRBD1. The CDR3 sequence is CASIHRDREPYQPQHF. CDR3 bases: TGTGCCAGTATTCACCGGGACAGGGAGCCCTATCAGCCCCAGCATTTT.